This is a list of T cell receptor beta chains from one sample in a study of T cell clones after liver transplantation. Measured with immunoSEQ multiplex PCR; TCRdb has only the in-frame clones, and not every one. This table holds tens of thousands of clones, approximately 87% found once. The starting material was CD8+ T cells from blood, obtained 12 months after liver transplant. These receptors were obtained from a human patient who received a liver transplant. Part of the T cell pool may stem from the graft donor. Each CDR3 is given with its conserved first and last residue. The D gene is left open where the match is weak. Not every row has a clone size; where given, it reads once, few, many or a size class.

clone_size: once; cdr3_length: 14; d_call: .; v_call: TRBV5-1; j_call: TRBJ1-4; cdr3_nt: TGCGCCAGCAGTTTACGGGGCTCCAATGAAAAACTGTTTTTT; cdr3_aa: CASSLRGSNEKLFF
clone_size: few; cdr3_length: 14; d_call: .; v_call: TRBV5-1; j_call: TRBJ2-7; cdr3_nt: TGCGCCAGCAGCTTGGTAGGACCGGGTTACGAGCAGTACTTC; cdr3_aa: CASSLVGPGYEQYF
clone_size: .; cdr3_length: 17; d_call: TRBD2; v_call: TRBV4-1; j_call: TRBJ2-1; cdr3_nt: TGCGCCAGCAGCCAGACCTGGACTAGCGGGTCCTACAATGAGCAGTTCTTC; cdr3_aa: CASSQTWTSGSYNEQFF
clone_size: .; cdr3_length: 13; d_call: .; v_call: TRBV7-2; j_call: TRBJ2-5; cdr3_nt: TGTGCCAGCAGCCTTTCTGTCTGGGAGACCCAGTACTTC; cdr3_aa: CASSLSVWETQYF
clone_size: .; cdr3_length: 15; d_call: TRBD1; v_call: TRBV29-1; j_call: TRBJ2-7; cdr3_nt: TGCAGCGTTGCCCCGGGACAGGGGCCTGATTACGAGCAGTACTTC; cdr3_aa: CSVAPGQGPDYEQYF
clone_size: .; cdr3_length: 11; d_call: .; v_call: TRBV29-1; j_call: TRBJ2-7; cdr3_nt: TGCAGCGTTGAAGTCTACTACGAGCAGTACTTC; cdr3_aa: CSVEVYYEQYF
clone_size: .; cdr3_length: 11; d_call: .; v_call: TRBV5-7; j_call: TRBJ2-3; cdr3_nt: TGTGCCAGCAGCTTTTCCGGTACGCAGTATTTT; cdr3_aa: CASSFSGTQYF
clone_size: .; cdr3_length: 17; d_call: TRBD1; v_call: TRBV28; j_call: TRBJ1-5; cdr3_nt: TGTGCCAGCAGGCCCCGATTAGGGACAGGGGTTCAACAGCCCCAGCATTTT; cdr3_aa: CASRPRLGTGVQQPQHF
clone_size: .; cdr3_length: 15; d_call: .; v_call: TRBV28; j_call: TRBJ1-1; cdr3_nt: TGTGCCAGCAGTTTTCCGACACTTGCGAACACTGAAGCTTTCTTT; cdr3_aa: CASSFPTLANTEAFF
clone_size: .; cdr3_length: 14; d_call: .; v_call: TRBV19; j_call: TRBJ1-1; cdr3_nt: TGTGCCAGTAGTATCATCGGGGCGAACACTGAAGCTTTCTTT; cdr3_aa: CASSIIGANTEAFF
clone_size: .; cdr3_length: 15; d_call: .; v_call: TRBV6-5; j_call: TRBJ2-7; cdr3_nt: TGTGCCAGCAGTGCCCCGGAGGGGGCGCGGGACGAGCAGTACTTC; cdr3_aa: CASSAPEGARDEQYF
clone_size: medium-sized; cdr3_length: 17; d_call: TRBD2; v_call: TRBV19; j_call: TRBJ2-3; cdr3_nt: TGTGCCAGTAGTATCTCCTCCGGGACTAGCGGGTTATATACGCAGTATTTT; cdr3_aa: CASSISSGTSGLYTQYF
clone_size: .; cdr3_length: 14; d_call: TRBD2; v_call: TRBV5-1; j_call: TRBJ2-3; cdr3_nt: TGCGCCAGCAGCATGGACGGGCCGGGGGGTACGCAGTATTTT; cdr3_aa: CASSMDGPGGTQYF
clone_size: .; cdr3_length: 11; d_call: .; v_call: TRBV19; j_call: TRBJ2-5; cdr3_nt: TGTGCCAGTAGTATAGAAGAGACCCAGTACTTC; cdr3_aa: CASSIEETQYF
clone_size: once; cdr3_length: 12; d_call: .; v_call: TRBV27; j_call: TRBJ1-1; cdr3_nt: TGTGCCAGCAGTTTATCCGCTAGTGAAGCTTTCTTT; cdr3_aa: CASSLSASEAFF
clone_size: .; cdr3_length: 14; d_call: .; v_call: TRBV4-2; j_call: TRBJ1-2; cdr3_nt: TGTGCCAGCAGCCAAGTTTCAGGGGAATATGGCTACACCTTC; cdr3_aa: CASSQVSGEYGYTF
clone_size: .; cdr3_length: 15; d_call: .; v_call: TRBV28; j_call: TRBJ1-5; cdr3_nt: TGTGCCAGCAGTTTAGAGGCAGAAAGCAATCAGCCCCAGCATTTT; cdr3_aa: CASSLEAESNQPQHF
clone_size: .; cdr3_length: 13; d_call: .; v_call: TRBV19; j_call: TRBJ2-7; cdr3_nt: TGTGCCAGTAGTATAGAAGCCTCCTACGAGCAGTACTTC; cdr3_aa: CASSIEASYEQYF
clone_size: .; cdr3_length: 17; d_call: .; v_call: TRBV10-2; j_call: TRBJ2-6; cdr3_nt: TGCGCCAGCAGCGACGACGTAATAAGCTCTGGGGCCAACGTCCTGACTTTC; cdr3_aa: CASSDDVISSGANVLTF
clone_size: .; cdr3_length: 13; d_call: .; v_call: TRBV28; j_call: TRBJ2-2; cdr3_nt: TGTGCCAGCAGTTTATGGGACTTTCCTGAGCTGTTTTTT; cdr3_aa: CASSLWDFPELFF
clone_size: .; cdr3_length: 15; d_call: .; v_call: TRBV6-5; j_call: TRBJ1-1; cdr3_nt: TGTGCCAGCAGTTACCTTCCACGGTTGAACACTGAAGCTTTCTTT; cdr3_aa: CASSYLPRLNTEAFF
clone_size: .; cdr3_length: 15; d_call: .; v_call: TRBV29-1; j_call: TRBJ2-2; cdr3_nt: TGCAGCGTTGATCTGGGGGTATCGAACACCGGGGAGCTGTTTTTT; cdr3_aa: CSVDLGVSNTGELFF
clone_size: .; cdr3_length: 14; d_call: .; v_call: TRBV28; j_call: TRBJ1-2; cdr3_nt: TGTGCCAGCAGTTTACCCCTTCAGAGGGATGGCTACACCTTC; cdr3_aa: CASSLPLQRDGYTF
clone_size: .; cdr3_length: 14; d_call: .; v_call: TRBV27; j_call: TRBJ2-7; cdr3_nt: TGTGCCTCTAAGCCTGCAGGGAACTCCTACGAGCAGTACTTC; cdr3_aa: CASKPAGNSYEQYF
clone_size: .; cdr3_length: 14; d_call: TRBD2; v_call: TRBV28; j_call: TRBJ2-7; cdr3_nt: TGTGCCAGCACCTTTGAAGGGGGGACTAGGGAGCAGTACTTC; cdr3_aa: CASTFEGGTREQYF
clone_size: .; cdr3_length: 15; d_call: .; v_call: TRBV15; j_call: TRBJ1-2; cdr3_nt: TGTGCCACCAGCAGAGATAGGCGGGAAAAATATGGCTACACCTTC; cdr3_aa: CATSRDRREKYGYTF
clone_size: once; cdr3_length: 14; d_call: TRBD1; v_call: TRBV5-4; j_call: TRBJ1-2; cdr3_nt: TGTGCCAGCAGCTTGCAGGGGGGAAACTATGGCTACACCTTC; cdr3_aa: CASSLQGGNYGYTF
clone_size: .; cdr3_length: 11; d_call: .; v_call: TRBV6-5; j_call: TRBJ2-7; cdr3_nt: TGTGCCAGCAGAGGTAGCTACGAGCAGTACTTC; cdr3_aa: CASRGSYEQYF
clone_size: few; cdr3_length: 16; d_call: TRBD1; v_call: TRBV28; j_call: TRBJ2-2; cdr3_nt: TGTGCCAGCACCCAAGTAGGGACAGGGGGGACCGGGGAGCTGTTTTTT; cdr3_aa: CASTQVGTGGTGELFF
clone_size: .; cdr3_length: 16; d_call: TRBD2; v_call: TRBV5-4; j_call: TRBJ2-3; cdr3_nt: TGTGCCAGCAGCTCCTTAGCGGGAGGGCCGACAGATACGCAGTATTTT; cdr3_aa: CASSSLAGGPTDTQYF
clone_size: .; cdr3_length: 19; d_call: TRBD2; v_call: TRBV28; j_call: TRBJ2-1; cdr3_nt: TGTGCCAGCAGTACAACTAGCGGAGGAGGGGACCCCTCCTACAATGAGCAGTTCTTC; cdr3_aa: CASSTTSGGGDPSYNEQFF
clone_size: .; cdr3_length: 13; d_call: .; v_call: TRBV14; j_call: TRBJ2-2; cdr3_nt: TGTGCCAGCAGCCTCCTCGCGGCCGGGGAGCTGTTTTTT; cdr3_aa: CASSLLAAGELFF
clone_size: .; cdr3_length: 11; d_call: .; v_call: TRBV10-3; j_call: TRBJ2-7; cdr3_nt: TGTGCCATCAGTGATTCCTACGAGCAGTACTTC; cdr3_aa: CAISDSYEQYF
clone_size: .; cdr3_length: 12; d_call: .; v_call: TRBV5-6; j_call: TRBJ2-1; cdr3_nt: TGTGCCAGCAGCTTGACTTTGGTTGAGCAGTTCTTC; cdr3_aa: CASSLTLVEQFF
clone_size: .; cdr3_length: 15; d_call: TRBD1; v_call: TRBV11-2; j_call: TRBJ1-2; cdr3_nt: TGTGCCAGCAGCTTAGTTGGGACAGGGGGCGATGGCTACACCTTC; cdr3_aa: CASSLVGTGGDGYTF
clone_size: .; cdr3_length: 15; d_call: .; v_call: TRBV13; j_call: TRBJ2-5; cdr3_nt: TGTGCCAGCAGCTCCGGCTGGCTGGGAAGGGAGACCCAGTACTTC; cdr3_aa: CASSSGWLGRETQYF
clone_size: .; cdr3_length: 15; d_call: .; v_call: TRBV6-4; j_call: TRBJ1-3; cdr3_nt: TGTGCCAGCAGTGACCGGGGGCCGGGTGGAAACACCATATATTTT; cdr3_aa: CASSDRGPGGNTIYF
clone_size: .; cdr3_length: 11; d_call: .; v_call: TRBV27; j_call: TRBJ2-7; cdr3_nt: TGTGCCAGCAGTTTGTTCCACGAGCAGTACTTC; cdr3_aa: CASSLFHEQYF
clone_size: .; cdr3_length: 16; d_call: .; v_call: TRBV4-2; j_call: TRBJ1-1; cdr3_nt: TGTGCCAGCAGCCAATTCACCCTCGGAGGGAACACTGAAGCTTTCTTT; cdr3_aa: CASSQFTLGGNTEAFF
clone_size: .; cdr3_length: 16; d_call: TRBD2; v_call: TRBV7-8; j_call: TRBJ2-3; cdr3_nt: TGTGCCAGCAGCTTAACTAGCGGGGTTAGCACAGATACGCAGTATTTT; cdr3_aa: CASSLTSGVSTDTQYF
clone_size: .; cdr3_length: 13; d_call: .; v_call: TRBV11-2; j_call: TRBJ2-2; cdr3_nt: TGTGCCAGCAGCCGAACCGGCACCGGGGAGCTGTTTTTT; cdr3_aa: CASSRTGTGELFF
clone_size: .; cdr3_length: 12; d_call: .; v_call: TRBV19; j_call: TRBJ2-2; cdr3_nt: TGTGCCAGTAGTATTAACCCCGGGGAGCTGTTTTTT; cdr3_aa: CASSINPGELFF
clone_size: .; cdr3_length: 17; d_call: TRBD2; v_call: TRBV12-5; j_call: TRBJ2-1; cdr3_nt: TGTGCTAGTGGTCTGGGGTATCAGGGGACTAGAGTCGATGAGCAGTTCTTC; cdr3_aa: CASGLGYQGTRVDEQFF
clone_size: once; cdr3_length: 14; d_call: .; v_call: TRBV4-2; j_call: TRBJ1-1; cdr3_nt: TGTGCCAGCAGCCAAGGTTGGATGAACACTGAAGCTTTCTTT; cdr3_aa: CASSQGWMNTEAFF
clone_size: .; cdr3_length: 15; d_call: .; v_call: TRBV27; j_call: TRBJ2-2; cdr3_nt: TGTGCCAGCAGTTTGGAGGGGGAGGGGACCGGGGAGCTGTTTTTT; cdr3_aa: CASSLEGEGTGELFF
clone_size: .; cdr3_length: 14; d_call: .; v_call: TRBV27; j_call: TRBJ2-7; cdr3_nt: TGTGCCAGCAGTTTCCCGGGACCCACCTACGAGCAGTACTTC; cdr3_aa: CASSFPGPTYEQYF
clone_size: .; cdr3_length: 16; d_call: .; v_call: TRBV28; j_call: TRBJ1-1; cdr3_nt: TGTGCCAGCAGTTTTACAGGGTCTTGGAAGAACACTGAAGCTTTCTTT; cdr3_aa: CASSFTGSWKNTEAFF
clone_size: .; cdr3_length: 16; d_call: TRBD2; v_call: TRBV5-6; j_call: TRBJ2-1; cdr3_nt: TGTGCCAGCAGCTCGGGACTAGCGGGATCTTACAATGAGCAGTTCTTC; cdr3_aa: CASSSGLAGSYNEQFF
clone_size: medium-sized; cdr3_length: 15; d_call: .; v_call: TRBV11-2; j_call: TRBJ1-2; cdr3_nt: TGTGCCAGCAGCTCCCCCTCTTCTCTGGACTATGGCTACACCTTC; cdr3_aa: CASSSPSSLDYGYTF
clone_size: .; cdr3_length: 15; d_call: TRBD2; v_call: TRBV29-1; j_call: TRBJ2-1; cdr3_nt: TGCAGCGTTGAAGGGGGACTAGCGGGAGAAGATGAGCAGTTCTTC; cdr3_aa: CSVEGGLAGEDEQFF
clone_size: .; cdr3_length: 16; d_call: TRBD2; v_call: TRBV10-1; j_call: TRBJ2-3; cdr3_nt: TGCGCCAGCAGTGATGAGGCGGGAGTGGGCACAGATACGCAGTATTTT; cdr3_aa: CASSDEAGVGTDTQYF
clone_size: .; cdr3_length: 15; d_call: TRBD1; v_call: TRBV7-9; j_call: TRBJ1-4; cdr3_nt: TGTGCCAGCAGCTTCCTGACAGGGTCTTCGAAAAAACTGTTTTTT; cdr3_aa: CASSFLTGSSKKLFF
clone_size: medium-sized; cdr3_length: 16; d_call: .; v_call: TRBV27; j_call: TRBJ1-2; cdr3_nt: TGTGCCAGGGGGGGGATTGCCTTAAAGCAGTTCTATGGCTACACCTTC; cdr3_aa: CARGGIALKQFYGYTF
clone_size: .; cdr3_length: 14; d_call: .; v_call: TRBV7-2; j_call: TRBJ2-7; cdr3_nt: TGTGCCAGCAGCGACCAGGGCCCGGGCTACGAGCAGTACTTC; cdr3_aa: CASSDQGPGYEQYF
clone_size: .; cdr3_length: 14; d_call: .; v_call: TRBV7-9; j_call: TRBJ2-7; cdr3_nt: TGTGCCAGCAGCCAGTCGACAGTCTCCTACGAGCAGTACTTC; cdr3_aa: CASSQSTVSYEQYF
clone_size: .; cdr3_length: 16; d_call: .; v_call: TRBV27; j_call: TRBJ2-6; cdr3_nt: TGTGCCAGCAGTTTATCCCCCGGGAGTGGGGCCAACGTCCTGACTTTC; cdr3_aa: CASSLSPGSGANVLTF
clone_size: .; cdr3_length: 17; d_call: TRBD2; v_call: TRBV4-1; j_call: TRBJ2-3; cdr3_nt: TGCGCCAGCAGCCAAGAACTGCGGGAGGGCCCGGTAGATACGCAGTATTTT; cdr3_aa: CASSQELREGPVDTQYF
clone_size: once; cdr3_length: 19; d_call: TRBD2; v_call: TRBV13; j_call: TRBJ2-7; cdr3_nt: TGTGCCAGCAGCTCACGGACAGGACCATCTAGCGGGAACCCCTACGAGCAGTACTTC; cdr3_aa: CASSSRTGPSSGNPYEQYF
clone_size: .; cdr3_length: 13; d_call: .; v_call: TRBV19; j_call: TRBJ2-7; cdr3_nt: TGTGCCAGTAGTCAGACAGGAACCTACGAGCAGTACTTC; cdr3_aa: CASSQTGTYEQYF